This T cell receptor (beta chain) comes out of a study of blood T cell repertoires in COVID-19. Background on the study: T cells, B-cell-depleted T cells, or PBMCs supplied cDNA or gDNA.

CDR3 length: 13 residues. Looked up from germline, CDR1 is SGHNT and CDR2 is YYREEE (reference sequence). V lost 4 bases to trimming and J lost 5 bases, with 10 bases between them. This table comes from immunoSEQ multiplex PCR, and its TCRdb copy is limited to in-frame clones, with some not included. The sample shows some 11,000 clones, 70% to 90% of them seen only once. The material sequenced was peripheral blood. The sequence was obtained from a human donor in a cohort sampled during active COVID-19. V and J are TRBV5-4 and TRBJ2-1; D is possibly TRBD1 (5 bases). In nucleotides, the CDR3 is TGTGCCAGCAGCCACACGACAGACAATGAGCAGTTCTTC. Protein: CASSHTTDNEQFF.